Presented here are 22 T cell receptor beta chains from one specimen sequenced in a study of regulatory T cells in long-lasting Graves disease. The TCR beta library used iRepertoire HTBI primers with Arm-PCR amplification of CDR3. TCRdb used MiXCR to reprocess the multiplex PCR reads, holding one entry per CDR3 protein. The sample has 440,000 or so distinct CDR3 sequences; about a sixth are singletons. Noted time point: newly diagnosed GD, antithyroid drugs for less than 3 months. From RNA extracted from PBMCs, the TCR library was made. The same data also went into a second study, on T cells in Graves' hyperthyroidism and ophthalmopathy.

The input for sequencing was peripheral blood mononuclear cells (PBMCs), taken at new diagnosis, from a patient treated with antithyroid drugs. The receptors derive from a woman in her thirties with Graves disease.

J is TRBJ2-7 and V is TRBV6-5, with D possibly being TRBD2 (6 bases). CDR3 length: 16 amino acids. In germline, CDR1 is MNHEY, CDR2 SVGAGI. The V gene lost 4 bases and the J gene lost 0 bases, with 16 bases spanning the gap. CDR3 DNA sequence: TGTGCCAGCAGTTTTTCCTCCCGGGACTTCTCCTACGAGCAGTACTTC. Translation gives CASSFSSRDFSYEQYF.

V gene TRBV2 combines with J gene TRBJ1-1; D may be TRBD1 (6 bases). The CDR3 totals 15 residues. Per the germline V gene, CDR1 is SNHLY and CDR2 is FYNNEI. V dropped 10 bases and J dropped 7 bases, with 25 bases sitting between them. CDR3: CAKQGRAGSWVEAFF. DNA for the CDR3: TGTGCCAAGCAGGGGAGGGCGGGCTCTTGGGTTGAAGCTTTCTTT.

In its sample, this clonotype was seen many times. This CDR3 reads CASSEGPTSSYEQYF. Written as DNA, the CDR3 is TGCGCCAGCAGCGAAGGACCGACGAGCTCCTACGAGCAGTACTTC. The V and J genes are TRBV5-1 and TRBJ2-7; D unresolved. The CDR3 totals 15 residues. Between the trimmed V and J ends, which lost 4 bases and 0 bases, there was a span of 14 bases. Germline-derived CDR1 and CDR2 are SGHRS and YFSETQ.

This clonotype appeared many times. The chain combines TRBV7-2 with TRBJ1-1; D remains ambiguous. Germline assignment: CDR1 SGHTA and CDR2 FQGNSA. V lost 3 bases and J 1 base, leaving 6 bases between the germline ends. The CDR3 consists of 13 residues. CDR3 coding DNA: TGTGCCAGCAGCTTTACCCGGAACACTGAAGCTTTCTTT. Residues: CASSFTRNTEAFF.

This clonotype was recorded many times. The chain combines TRBV12-3 or TRBV12-4 with TRBJ2-1; D possibly matches TRBD1 or TRBD2 (5 bases each). The V end was cut by 7 bases, the J end by 6 bases, with 22 bases between. The CDR3 loop spans 16 amino acids. The CDR3 sequence is CASTDTPRDRRNEQFF. In DNA, the CDR3 is TGTGCCAGCACTGACACGCCCCGGGACCGACGCAATGAGCAGTTCTTC.

This clonotype came up many times. This chain uses TRBV28 with TRBJ2-7; D not resolved. The germline V and J ends were trimmed by 6 bases and 3 bases, with 21 bases remaining between them. Per the germline V gene, CDR1 is MDHEN and CDR2 is SYDVKM. The CDR3 spans 16 residues. The CDR3 DNA follows: TGTGCCAGCAGGCGGACCCCGGCCCTTCGGGTCTACGAGCAGTACTTC. This gives the protein CASRRTPALRVYEQYF.

V gene TRBV6-5 combines with J gene TRBJ2-7, with a possible D match to TRBD2 (5 bases). Trimming shortened V by 4 bases and J by 0 bases, and 7 bases separated the two germline ends. The CDR3 extends over 13 amino acids. The germline V gene encodes CDR1 MNHEY and CDR2 SVGAGI. CDR3 amino acids: CASSWESSYEQYF. DNA of the CDR3: TGTGCCAGCAGTTGGGAGAGCTCCTACGAGCAGTACTTC.

This clonotype appeared many times. The V call is TRBV7-2, the J call TRBJ1-1; tentative D call: TRBD1 (5 bases). The CDR3 is 14 amino acids. Looked up from germline, CDR1 is SGHTA and CDR2 is FQGNSA. With 6 bases removed from V and 6 bases from J, the gap between germline ends came to 17 bases. The CDR3 DNA sequence: TGTGCCAGCAGTCACGATGGGGCAGACCCTGAAGCTTTCTTT. As protein: CASSHDGADPEAFF.

This clonotype was observed many times. The rearrangement uses TRBV11-2 and TRBJ1-1, with TRBD1 identical over 8 bases. V lost 5 bases and J lost 5; bases outside the gene matches: 7. Germline CDR1 is SGHAT and CDR2 is FQNNGV. The CDR3 loop spans 14 amino acids. CDR3 coding DNA: TGTGCCAGCAGCGCCAGGGGGCTTGCGACTGAAGCTTTCTTT. Protein: CASSARGLATEAFF. Drawing the rest from reference TRBV11-2 and TRBJ1-1, the complete variable domain is EAGVAQSPRYKIIEKRQSVAFWCNPISGHATLYWYQQILGQGPKLLIQFQNNGVVDDSQLPKDRFSAERLKGVDSTLKIQPAKLEDSAVYLCASSARGLATEAFFGQGTRLTVV.

This clonotype appeared many times. The rearrangement links TRBV4-1 to TRBJ2-5, with D perhaps matching TRBD1 or TRBD2 (5 bases each). Trimming took 4 bases from V and 7 from J, leaving 16 bases between them. Germline CDR1 and CDR2: MGHRA and YSYEKL. This CDR3 has 14 residues. The CDR3 here is CASSLKLGEGTQYF. CDR3 coding DNA: TGCGCCAGCAGCCTGAAACTAGGGGAAGGGACCCAGTACTTC.

As to this clonotype: It may be a read error: a sequence one base away is much more abundant. The chain carries TRBV5-6 and TRBJ2-4, with D unclear. In germline, CDR1 is SGHDT, CDR2 YYEEEE. V was pared by 4 bases and J by 2 bases, with 13 bases between. This CDR3 has 15 amino acids. The CDR3 reads CASSGLGMTKNIQYF. The CDR3 nucleotides read TGTGCCAGCAGCGGTCTGGGGATGACCAAAAACATTCAGTACTTC.

Many counts were recorded for this clonotype. V usage is TRBV3-1 and J usage is TRBJ1-1, with TRBD1 matching 8 bases. The CDR3 spans 15 residues. Unmatched junction bases numbered 7, after V lost 2 bases and J lost 5 bases. CDR1 LGHDT and CDR2 YNNKEL come from the germline V gene (reference sequence). The CDR3 is CASSQLDRGFTEAFF. The CDR3 region has the DNA TGTGCCAGCAGCCAATTAGACAGGGGATTTACTGAAGCTTTCTTT. Drawing the rest from reference TRBV3-1 and TRBJ1-1, the complete variable domain is DTAVSQTPKYLVTQMGNDKSIKCEQNLGHDTMYWYKQDSKKFLKIMFSYNNKELIINETVPNRFSPKSPDKAHLNLHINSLELGDSAVYFCASSQLDRGFTEAFFGQGTRLTVV.

The chain is built from TRBV6-1 and TRBJ2-6, with D tentatively TRBD1 or TRBD2 (5 bases each). Trimming stripped 0 bases from V and 2 bases from J, with 14 bases between. This CDR3 has 18 residues. From germline, CDR1 is MNHNS and CDR2 SASEGT. CDR3 region: CASSEALSLGAGANVLTF. In DNA form, the CDR3 reads TGTGCCAGCAGTGAAGCGTTGTCGTTGGGGGCTGGGGCCAACGTCCTGACTTTC.

This clonotype was counted many times. The gene calls are TRBV7-8 and TRBJ2-1; D perhaps matches TRBD2 (5 bases). Germline V gives CDR1 SGHVS, CDR2 FQNEAQ. The CDR3 runs 16 residues. Trimming took 2 bases from V and 4 from J, leaving 15 bases between them. The CDR3 DNA sequence: TGTGCCAGCAGCTTAACGGTTTCTAGCCTGTACAATGAGCAGTTCTTC. This translates into CASSLTVSSLYNEQFF.

To note about this clonotype: A much larger clone differs from this one at a single base, so this may be a read error. CDR3 loop: CASSVEGVGQFF. For the CDR3, the DNA is TGTGCCAGCAGCGTAGAGGGAGTTGGGCAGTTCTTC. This chain connects TRBV9 to TRBJ2-1, with D maybe TRBD2 (5 bases). Trimming took off 0 bases at V and 12 bases at J, with 10 bases between the two ends. CDR1 and CDR2 (germline): SGDLS, YYNGEE. This CDR3 region has 12 residues.

There are many counts of this clonotype. The gene calls are TRBV7-9 and TRBJ2-1; D perhaps matches TRBD1 (6 bases). This CDR3 region has 21 residues. V lost 5 bases to trimming and J lost 7 bases, with 36 bases between them. CDR1 and CDR2 (germline): SEHNR, FQNEAQ (reference sequence). In DNA, the CDR3 is TGTGCCAGCAGCACAAAGACAGGCTCCTTTCGAGAGGGGACGGTGGTAAATGAGCAGTTCTTC. It specifies CASSTKTGSFREGTVVNEQFF.

This clonotype was found many times. V usage is TRBV15 and J usage is TRBJ1-1; no definite D call. Per germline, CDR1 LNHNV and CDR2 YYDKDF (reference sequence). The CDR3 sequence is 13 residues long. Trimming took 6 bases from V and 3 from J, leaving 11 bases between them. The CDR3 here is CATRSTGYTEAFF. The CDR3 nucleotides read TGTGCCACCAGGTCAACTGGCTACACTGAAGCTTTCTTT.

This chain connects TRBV9 to TRBJ1-3; unclear D gene. Per the germline V gene, CDR1 is SGDLS and CDR2 is YYNGEE. CDR3 size: 14 residues. Trimming shortened V by 2 bases and J by 3 bases, and 9 bases separated the two germline ends. The chain's CDR3 is CASSVGEIGNTIYF. CDR3 nucleotide sequence: TGTGCCAGCAGCGTCGGGGAGATTGGAAACACCATATATTTT.

A few counts support this clonotype. This chain connects TRBV27 to TRBJ2-2; 8 nucleotides match TRBD1. V lost 10 bases to trimming and J lost 6 bases; unmatched junction nucleotides: 16. This CDR3 has 16 amino acids. Looked up from germline, CDR1 is MNHEY and CDR2 is SMNVEV (reference sequence). The chain's CDR3 is CATNTRDRSEAGELFF. The CDR3 DNA reads as TGTGCCACCAACACCCGGGACAGGTCGGAGGCCGGGGAGCTGTTTTTT.

V gene TRBV5-6 combines with J gene TRBJ2-7; TRBD1 matches at 9 bases. The V segment lost 7 bases and the J segment 1 base; nucleotides outside the gene matches: 6. This CDR3 comprises 14 residues. Germline CDR1 is SGHDT and CDR2 is YYEEEE. The CDR3 DNA reads TGTGCCAGCGCCTACAGGGGGCCTTCCTACGAGCAGTACTTC. Its translation: CASAYRGPSYEQYF.

This clonotype was observed a handful of times. The V call is TRBV6-1, the J call TRBJ1-2, with D unclear. V was shortened by 7 bases and J by 5 bases, with 8 bases between the two germline ends. The germline gives CDR1 MNHNS, CDR2 SASEGT. The CDR3 totals 11 residues. In DNA form, the CDR3 reads TGTGCCAGCAACGGACTTTATGGCTACACCTTC. This translates into CASNGLYGYTF.

Only a few counts were recorded for this clonotype. The chain couples TRBV15 to TRBJ1-5; the match to TRBD1 covers 10 bases. The CDR3 has 22 amino acids. The germline gives CDR1 LNHNV, CDR2 YYDKDF (reference sequence). The V segment lost 0 bases and the J segment 0 bases; nucleotides outside the gene matches: 17. The CDR3, as DNA: TGTGCCACCAGCAGAGATCCTCTAACTCCGGGACAGGGGTTTTATAGCAATCAGCCCCAGCATTTT. Its protein is CATSRDPLTPGQGFYSNQPQHF.